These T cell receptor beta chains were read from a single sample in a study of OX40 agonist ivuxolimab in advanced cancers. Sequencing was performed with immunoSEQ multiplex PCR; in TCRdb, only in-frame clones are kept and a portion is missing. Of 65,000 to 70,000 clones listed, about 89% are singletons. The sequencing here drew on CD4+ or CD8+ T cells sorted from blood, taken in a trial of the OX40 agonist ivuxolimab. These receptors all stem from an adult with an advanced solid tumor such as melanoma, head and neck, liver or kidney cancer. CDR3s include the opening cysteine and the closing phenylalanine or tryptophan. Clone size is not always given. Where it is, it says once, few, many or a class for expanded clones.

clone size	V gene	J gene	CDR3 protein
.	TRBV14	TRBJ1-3	CASSQVRGLSGNTIYF
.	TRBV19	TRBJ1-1	CASSILTGVRAEAFF
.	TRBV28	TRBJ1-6	CASSPVTGVSYNSPLHF
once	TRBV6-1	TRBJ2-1	CASSEFLTSGGGYNEQFF
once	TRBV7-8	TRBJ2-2	CASSLTRKENTGELFF
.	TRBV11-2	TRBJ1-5	CASSLVGGMNQPQHF
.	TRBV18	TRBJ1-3	CASSPSETFSGNTIYF
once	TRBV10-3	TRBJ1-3	CAISESPGQGYHRYRNSGNTIYF
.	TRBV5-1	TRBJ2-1	CASSKDYNEQFF
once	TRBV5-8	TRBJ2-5	CASSLGLAGDQETQYF
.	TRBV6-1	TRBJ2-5	CASSGDREKTQYF
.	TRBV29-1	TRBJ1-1	CSVGPGGWTEAFF
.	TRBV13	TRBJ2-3	CASSPSSSLLTSIHTDTQYF
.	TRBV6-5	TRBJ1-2	CASSYLYSSYGYTF
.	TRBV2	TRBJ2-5	CASSLEAGAQTQYF
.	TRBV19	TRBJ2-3	CASSIGLSTDTQYF
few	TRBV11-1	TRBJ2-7	CASSLHGTSGPREQYF
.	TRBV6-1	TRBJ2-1	CASSESARDEQFF
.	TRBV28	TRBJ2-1	CASSPRVGDEQFF
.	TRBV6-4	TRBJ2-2	CASSDSGGTGELFF
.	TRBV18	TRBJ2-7	CASSQIDRGNYEQYF
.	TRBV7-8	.	CASSQAPGASYEQYF
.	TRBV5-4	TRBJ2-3	CASSSDVLAGALSTDTQYF
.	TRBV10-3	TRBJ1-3	CAATENLGQGNTIYF
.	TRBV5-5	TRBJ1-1	CASSAAGTASNTEAFF
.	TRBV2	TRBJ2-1	CASSLLRGLAGVWYNEQFF
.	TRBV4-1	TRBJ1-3	CASSQDSGNTIYF
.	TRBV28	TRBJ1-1	CASSPGQGRTEAFF
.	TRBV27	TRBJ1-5	CASSSLDGGNQPQHF
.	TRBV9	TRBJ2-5	CASSVAPSAKGETQYF
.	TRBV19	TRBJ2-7	CASSPGRTSAGIEQYF
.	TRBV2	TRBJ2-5	CASSEGTGWRETQYF
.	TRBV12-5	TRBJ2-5	CASGSGLLRETQYF
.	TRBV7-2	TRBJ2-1	CASSLEGQAYNEQFF
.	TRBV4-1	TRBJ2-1	CASRSGVFNEQFF
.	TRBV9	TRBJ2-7	CASSVQVGLSYEQYF
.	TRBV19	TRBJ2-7	CASSVRQGAYEQYF
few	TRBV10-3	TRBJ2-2	CAISEAGGGTGELFF
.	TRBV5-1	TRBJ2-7	CASSQKTRSSYEQYF
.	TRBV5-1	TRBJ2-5	CASSSGGQETQYF
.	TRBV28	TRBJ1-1	CASSIKVGTEAFF
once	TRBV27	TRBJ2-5	CASSLWSSARETQYF
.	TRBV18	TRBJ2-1	CASSFTSGSFPSSYNEQFF
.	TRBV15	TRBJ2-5	CATSRDSAQETQYF
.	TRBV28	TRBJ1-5	CASSLGGAISNQPQHF